This T cell receptor (beta chain) was sequenced during a study of Graves' ophthalmopathy and Graves' hyperthyroidism. Study information: Peripheral blood was obtained at first diagnosis, ahead of any treatment. General study findings and limits: The model achieved roughly 66% sensitivity and 72.22% specificity for ophthalmopathy progression.

Other autoimmune diseases, uncontrolled infections, pregnancy or lactation led to the exclusion of patients. CDR3 length: 13 amino acids. V gave up 5 bases and J gave up 7 bases, with 12 bases separating them. Germline V lookup: CDR1 ENHRY, CDR2 SYGVKD. CDR3 regions of TCR beta were amplified from RNA transcripts. HTBI primers served in a first-round RT-PCR, which a second-round multiplex PCR followed. TCRdb passed the multiplex PCR reads through MiXCR, listing each CDR3 protein once. Here the sample spans about 740,000 distinct CDR3 sequences, 40% being singletons. This clonotype was picked up many times. Its antigen is unidentified.

The rearrangement links TRBV10-3 to TRBJ1-5; D is ambiguous. The sequenced material came from peripheral blood. The receptor comes from an adult man with Graves' ophthalmopathy. CDR3 region: CAISRGLGQPQHF. As DNA, the CDR3 is TGTGCCATCAGTCGGGGATTGGGGCAGCCCCAGCATTTT.